These 18 T cell receptor beta chains share one sample of origin, sequenced in a study of T-cell reconstitution after alpha-beta-depleted transplantation in children. As it was prepared, the TCRbeta library received unique molecular identifiers. TCRdb itself ran the PCR reads through MiXCR, one entry per CDR3 protein. The sample has roughly 300,000 distinct CDR3 sequences; about 9.3% are singletons. The sequencing here drew on PBMCs from the stem cell graft donor, taken from the stem cell graft. The receptors were sampled from a human donor who donated a stem cell graft to a child with acute lymphoblastic leukemia.

Many counts were recorded for this clonotype. The V and J genes are TRBV7-3 and TRBJ2-1, with TRBD2 as a possible D gene (6 bases). Germline CDR1 is SGHTA and CDR2 is FQGTGA. V lost 5 bases, J lost 8 bases, and 16 bases lay in between. CDR3 length: 14 residues. CDR3 amino acids: CASSTSGTYDEQFF. CDR3 coding DNA: TGTGCCAGCAGCACCTCCGGGACTTATGATGAGCAGTTCTTC.

There are many counts of this clonotype. CDR3 coding DNA: TGCGCCAGCAGTCACCAAGGGAGCTCCTACGAGCAGTACTTC. Protein product: CASSHQGSSYEQYF. The gene calls are TRBV5-1 and TRBJ2-7, with a possible D match to TRBD2 (5 bases). Trimming left V 5 bases short and J 0 bases short, with 12 bases between. The CDR3 is 14 amino acids. Germline V CDR1 and CDR2: SGHRS, YFSETQ.

This rearrangement joins TRBV28 to TRBJ2-1; 7 bases are a match to TRBD2. V lost 5 bases and J lost 3; bases outside the gene matches: 7. The V gene's germline CDR1 is MDHEN and CDR2 SYDVKM. The CDR3 contains 15 residues. The CDR3 here is CASSPMGGYYNEQFF. CDR3 sequence (DNA): TGTGCCAGCAGTCCCATGGGGGGGTACTACAATGAGCAGTTCTTC.

There are a few counts of this clonotype. V and J are TRBV11-2 and TRBJ2-5; possible D gene TRBD2, 7 bases. The V gene's germline CDR1 is SGHAT and CDR2 FQNNGV. V was clipped by 0 bases and J by 4 bases, with 15 bases between them. This CDR3 spans 16 amino acids. Written as DNA, the CDR3 is TGTGCCAGCAGCTTAGATCCGTCGGGGGGCGGAGAGACCCAGTACTTC. Protein sequence: CASSLDPSGGGETQYF.

The chain couples TRBV7-8 to TRBJ1-4, with no clear D. Trimming pared 1 base from V and 8 bases from J, leaving 8 bases between. Per the germline V gene, CDR1 is SGHVS and CDR2 is FQNEAQ. The CDR3 totals 13 residues. The CDR3 nucleotides are TGTGCCAGCAGCTTAGACCCATACGAAAAACTGTTTTTT. Translated: CASSLDPYEKLFF.

V usage is TRBV6-5 and J usage is TRBJ2-1, with D possibly called TRBD1 or TRBD2 (5 bases each). This CDR3 has 17 amino acids. V shed 0 bases and J shed 7 bases, with 19 bases lying between them. Germline CDR1 is MNHEY and CDR2 is SVGAGI. The CDR3 DNA is TGTGCCAGCAGTTACTCCCCATGGGGGTACAAATCTAATGAGCAGTTCTTC. Its protein is CASSYSPWGYKSNEQFF.

The chain carries TRBV19 and TRBJ2-7, with 10 bases fitting TRBD1. Trimming cost V 7 bases and J 0 bases; bases outside gene matches: 6. This CDR3 comprises 15 residues. CDR1 LNHDA and CDR2 SQIVND come from the germline V gene (reference sequence). The CDR3 spells CASTPGQGSSYEQYF. CDR3 DNA sequence: TGTGCCAGTACCCCGGGACAGGGGAGCTCCTACGAGCAGTACTTC.

There are a few counts of this clonotype. The chain joins TRBV29-1 to TRBJ2-7; D is unclear. Germline values: CDR1 SQVTM, CDR2 ANQGSEA. The CDR3 is 12 residues long. Trimming left V 6 bases short and J 2 bases short, with 11 bases between. This CDR3 is CSVLTETYEQYF. The CDR3 nucleotides are TGCAGCGTCCTCACGGAGACCTACGAGCAGTACTTC.

This clonotype was detected a few times. The V call is TRBV5-1, the J call TRBJ1-5; weak D call: TRBD1 (6 bases). Trimming stripped 0 bases from V and 2 bases from J, with 18 bases between. The CDR3 runs 18 residues. Per the germline V gene, CDR1 is SGHRS and CDR2 is YFSETQ. The chain's CDR3 is CASSLGQGPGWRNQPQHF. CDR3 nucleotide sequence: TGCGCCAGCAGCTTGGGCCAGGGGCCGGGGTGGCGCAATCAGCCCCAGCATTTT.

As DNA, the CDR3 is TGTGCCAGCAGCTTTCTAGCGGGCCCCAGTCCAGATACGCAGTATTTT. Protein product: CASSFLAGPSPDTQYF. The chain employs TRBV7-2 and TRBJ2-3, with 8 bases lining up with TRBD2. The CDR3 contains 16 residues. Trimming at V came to 3 bases and at J to 4 bases, leaving 9 bases not matched to a gene. CDR1 is SGHTA and CDR2 is FQGNSA in the germline V gene.

This clonotype was seen a handful of times. The chain has TRBV5-1 and TRBJ2-2; D might be TRBD1 or TRBD2, each matching 5 bases. The length of the CDR3 is 16 residues. V was shortened by 5 bases and J by 5 bases, with 19 bases between the two germline ends. From germline, CDR1 is SGHRS and CDR2 YFSETQ. The CDR3 coding sequence is TGCGCCAGCAGTCCTCACTATGGGGACGGGACCGGGGAGCTGTTTTTT. It codes for CASSPHYGDGTGELFF. Using reference TRBV5-1 and TRBJ2-2 for the parts outside the CDR3, the full variable domain is KAGVTQTPRYLIKTRGQQVTLSCSPISGHRSVSWYQQTPGQGLQFLFEYFSETQRNKGNFPGRFSGRQFSNSRSEMNVSTLELGDSALYLCASSPHYGDGTGELFFGEGSRLTVL.

The gene calls are TRBV7-9 and TRBJ2-2; 11 bases agree with TRBD2. The germline V gene encodes CDR1 SEHNR and CDR2 FQNEAQ (reference sequence). V trimming: 3 bases; J trimming: 4 bases; junction bases outside the gene matches: 4. This CDR3 is built from 16 residues. CDR3 protein: CASSLGLAEVTGELFF. CDR3 coding DNA: TGTGCCAGCAGCTTGGGACTAGCGGAGGTCACCGGGGAGCTGTTTTTT.

The chain carries TRBV27 and TRBJ1-1; 7 bases align to TRBD1. The ends lost 6 bases at V and 4 bases at J; junction bases unmatched: 8. Per the germline V gene, CDR1 is MNHEY and CDR2 is SMNVEV (reference sequence). The CDR3 is 14 amino acids. In nucleotides, the CDR3 is TGTGCCAGCAGATTAAGGGGGCCGGGCACTGAAGCTTTCTTT. Its protein is CASRLRGPGTEAFF.

For the CDR3, the DNA is TGTGCCAGTAGGTCGGCAGGGGTCTACGAGCAGTACTTC. It specifies CASRSAGVYEQYF. V gene TRBV19 combines with J gene TRBJ2-7; tentative D call: TRBD1 (6 bases). CDR1 is LNHDA, CDR2 SQIVND, per germline (reference sequence). V lost 6 bases and J 3 bases, leaving 12 bases between the germline ends. There are 13 residues in the CDR3.

The chain has TRBV29-1 and TRBJ2-7; D may correspond to TRBD1 or TRBD2 (7 bases each). V gave up 4 bases and J gave up 3 bases, with 19 bases separating them. This CDR3 is 15 amino acids long. CDR1 and CDR2 from the germline V gene are SQVTM and ANQGSEA. CDR3 sequence: CSVASRGEGRYEQYF. The CDR3, as DNA: TGCAGCGTTGCGTCCAGGGGGGAGGGCCGCTACGAGCAGTACTTC.

This CDR3 is CASTLGGPSDEQFF. Here the CDR3 DNA reads TGTGCCAGCACACTCGGGGGCCCCTCGGATGAGCAGTTCTTC. The J gene is TRBJ2-1, the V gene TRBV7-8; D is perhaps TRBD1 or TRBD2 (6 bases each). From germline, CDR1 is SGHVS and CDR2 FQNEAQ. The CDR3 has 14 residues. The V end was cut by 7 bases, the J end by 8 bases, with 18 bases between. Full variable domain (remainder filled in from reference TRBV7-8 and TRBJ2-1): GAGVSQSPRYKVAKRGQDVALRCDPISGHVSLFWYQQALGQGPEFLTYFQNEAQLDKSGLPSDRFFAERPEGSVSTLKIQRTQQEDSAVYLCASTLGGPSDEQFFGPGTRLTVL.

V and J are TRBV12-3 or TRBV12-4 and TRBJ1-5, with D unresolved. CDR3 length: 15 amino acids. V dropped 6 bases and J dropped 1 base, with 13 bases sitting between them. The CDR3 bases are TGTGCCAGCAGCGTCGGACGGGTGAGCAATCAGCCCCAGCATTTT. It is translated as CASSVGRVSNQPQHF.

This clonotype occurred a few times. Mismatch with germline at one junction end may stem from a read error. V is TRBV25-1 and J is TRBJ1-6; D possibly corresponds to TRBD1 (5 bases). This CDR3 comprises 15 residues. Germline V gives CDR1 MGHDK, CDR2 SYGVNS. The CDR3 region has the DNA TGTGCCGGCAGTGAAGGTTCCGGCAGGGCTTCACCCCTCCACTTT. Its protein is CAGSEGSGRASPLHF.